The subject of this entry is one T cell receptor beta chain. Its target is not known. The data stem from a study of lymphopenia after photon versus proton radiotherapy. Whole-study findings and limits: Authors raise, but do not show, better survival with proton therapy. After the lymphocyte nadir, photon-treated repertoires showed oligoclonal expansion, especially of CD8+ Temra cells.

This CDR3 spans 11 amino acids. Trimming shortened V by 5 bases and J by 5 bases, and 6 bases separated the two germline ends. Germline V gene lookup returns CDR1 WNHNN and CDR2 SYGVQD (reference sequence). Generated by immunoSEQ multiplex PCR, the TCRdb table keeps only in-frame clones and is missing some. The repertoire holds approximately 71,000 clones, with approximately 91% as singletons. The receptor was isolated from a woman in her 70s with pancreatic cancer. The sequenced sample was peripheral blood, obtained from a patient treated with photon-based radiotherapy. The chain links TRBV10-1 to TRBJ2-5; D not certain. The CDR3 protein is CASSPRETQYF. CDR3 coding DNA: TGCGCCAGCAGTCCGAGGGAGACCCAGTACTTC.